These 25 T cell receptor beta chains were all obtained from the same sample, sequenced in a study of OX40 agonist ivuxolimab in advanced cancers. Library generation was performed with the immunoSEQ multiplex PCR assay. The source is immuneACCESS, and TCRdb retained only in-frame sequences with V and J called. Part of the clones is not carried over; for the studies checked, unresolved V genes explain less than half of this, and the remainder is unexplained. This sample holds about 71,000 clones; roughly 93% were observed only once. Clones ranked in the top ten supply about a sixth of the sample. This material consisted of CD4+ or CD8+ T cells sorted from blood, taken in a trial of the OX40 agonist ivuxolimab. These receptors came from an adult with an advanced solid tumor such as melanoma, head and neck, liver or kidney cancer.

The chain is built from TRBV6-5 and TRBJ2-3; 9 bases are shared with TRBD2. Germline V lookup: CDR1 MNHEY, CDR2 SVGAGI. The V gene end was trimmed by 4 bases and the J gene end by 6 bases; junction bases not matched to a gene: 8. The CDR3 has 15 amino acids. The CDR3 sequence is CASSSGGRAGDTQYF. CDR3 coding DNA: TGTGCCAGCAGTTCTGGCGGGAGGGCGGGGGATACGCAGTATTTT.

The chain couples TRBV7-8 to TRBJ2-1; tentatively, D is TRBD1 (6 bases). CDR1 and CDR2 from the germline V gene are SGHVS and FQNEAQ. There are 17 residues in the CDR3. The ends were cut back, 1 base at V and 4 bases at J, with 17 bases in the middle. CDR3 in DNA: TGTGCCAGCAGCTTAGGGGTCGGCAGGGGCCCTTACAATGAGCAGTTCTTC. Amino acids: CASSLGVGRGPYNEQFF.

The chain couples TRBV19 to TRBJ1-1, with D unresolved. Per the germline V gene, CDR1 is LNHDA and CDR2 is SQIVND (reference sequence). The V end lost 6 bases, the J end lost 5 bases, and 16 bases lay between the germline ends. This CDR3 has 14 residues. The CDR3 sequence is CASRASGRGTEAFF. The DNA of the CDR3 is TGTGCCAGTAGGGCTTCGGGGAGAGGGACTGAAGCTTTCTTT.

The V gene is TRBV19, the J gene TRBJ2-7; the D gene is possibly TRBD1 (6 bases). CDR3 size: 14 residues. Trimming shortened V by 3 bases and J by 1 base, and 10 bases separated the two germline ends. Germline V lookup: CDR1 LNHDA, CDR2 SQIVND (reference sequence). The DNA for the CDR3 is TGTGCCAGTAGTATCGGGACACCTTCCTACGAGCAGTACTTC. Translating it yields CASSIGTPSYEQYF.

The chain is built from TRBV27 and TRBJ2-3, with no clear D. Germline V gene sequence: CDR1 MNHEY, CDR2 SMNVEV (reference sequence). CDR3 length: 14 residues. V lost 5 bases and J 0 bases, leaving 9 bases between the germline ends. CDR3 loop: CASSATPSTDTQYF. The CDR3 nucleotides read TGTGCCAGCAGTGCGACCCCTAGCACAGATACGCAGTATTTT.

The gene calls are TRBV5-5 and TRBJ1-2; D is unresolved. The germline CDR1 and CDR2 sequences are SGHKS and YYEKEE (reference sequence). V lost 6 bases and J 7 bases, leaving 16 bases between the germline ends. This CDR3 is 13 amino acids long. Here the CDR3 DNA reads TGTGCCAGCACCTCGGACCCCACTGGTGGCTACACCTTC. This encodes CASTSDPTGGYTF.

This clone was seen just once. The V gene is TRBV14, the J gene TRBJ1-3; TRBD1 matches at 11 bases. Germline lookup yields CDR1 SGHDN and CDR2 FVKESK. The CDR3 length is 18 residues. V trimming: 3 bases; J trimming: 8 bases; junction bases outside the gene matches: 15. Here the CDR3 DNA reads TGTGCCAGCAGCCATGAACAACACTGGGACAGGGGGACAGACACCATATATTTT. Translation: CASSHEQHWDRGTDTIYF. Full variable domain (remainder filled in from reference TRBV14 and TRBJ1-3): EAGVTQFPSHSVIEKGQTVTLRCDPISGHDNLYWYRRVMGKEIKFLLHFVKESKQDESGMPNNRFLAERTGGTYSTLKVQPAELEDSGVYFCASSHEQHWDRGTDTIYFGEGSWLTVV.

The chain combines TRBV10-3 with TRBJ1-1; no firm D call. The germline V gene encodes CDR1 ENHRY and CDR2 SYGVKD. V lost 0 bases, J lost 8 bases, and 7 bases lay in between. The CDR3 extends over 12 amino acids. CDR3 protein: CAISESAAEAFF. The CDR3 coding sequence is TGTGCCATCAGTGAGTCGGCAGCGGAAGCTTTCTTT.

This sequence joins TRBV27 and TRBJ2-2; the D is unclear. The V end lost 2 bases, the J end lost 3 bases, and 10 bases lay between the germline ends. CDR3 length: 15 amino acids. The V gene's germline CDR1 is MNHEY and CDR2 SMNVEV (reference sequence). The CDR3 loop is CASSLGVSDTGELFF. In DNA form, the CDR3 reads TGTGCCAGCAGTTTAGGGGTTTCGGACACCGGGGAGCTGTTTTTT.

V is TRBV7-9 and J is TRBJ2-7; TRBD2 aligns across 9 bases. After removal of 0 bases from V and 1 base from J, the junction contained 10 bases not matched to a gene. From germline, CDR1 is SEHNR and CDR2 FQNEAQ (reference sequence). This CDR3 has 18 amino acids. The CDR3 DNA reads TGTGCCAGCAGCTTAGCCAGGCCTCGGGGACTAGCTTCCTACGAGCAGTACTTC. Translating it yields CASSLARPRGLASYEQYF. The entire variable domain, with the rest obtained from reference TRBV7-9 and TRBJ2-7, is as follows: DTGVSQNPRHKITKRGQNVTFRCDPISEHNRLYWYRQTLGQGPEFLTYFQNEAQLEKSRLLSDRFSAERPKGSFSTLEIQRTEQGDSAMYLCASSLARPRGLASYEQYFGPGTRLTVT.

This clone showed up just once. The CDR3 DNA is TGTGCCAGCAGTGACCCCGGCGGGGAAAAACAAGAGACCCAGTACTTC. This gives the protein CASSDPGGEKQETQYF. This chain connects TRBV2 to TRBJ2-5, with D possibly matching TRBD2 (6 bases). V was clipped by 3 bases and J by 2 bases, with 16 bases between them. Germline CDR1 reads SNHLY; CDR2 reads FYNNEI. This CDR3 spans 16 amino acids.

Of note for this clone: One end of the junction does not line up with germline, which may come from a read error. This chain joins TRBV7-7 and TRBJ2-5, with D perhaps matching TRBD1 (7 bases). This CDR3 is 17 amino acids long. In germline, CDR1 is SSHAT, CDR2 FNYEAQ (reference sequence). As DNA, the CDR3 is TGTGCTAGCAGCCCAATCAAGGGCGGGACAGCCCAAGAGACCCAGTACTTC. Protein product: CASSPIKGGTAQETQYF.

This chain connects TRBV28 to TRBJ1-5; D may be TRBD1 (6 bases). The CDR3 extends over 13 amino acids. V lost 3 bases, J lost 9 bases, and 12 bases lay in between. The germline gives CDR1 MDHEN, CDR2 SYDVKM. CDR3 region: CASSFPRGRPQHF. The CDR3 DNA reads TGTGCCAGCAGTTTCCCCAGGGGTAGGCCCCAGCATTTT.

CDR3 sequence: CASSLIPPGGGNTEAFF. Written as DNA, the CDR3 is TGTGCCAGCAGCTTAATTCCCCCAGGGGGTGGGAACACTGAAGCTTTCTTT. The gene calls are TRBV7-6 and TRBJ1-1; 7 bases match TRBD1. Germline CDR1 and CDR2: SGHVS and FNYEAQ. The CDR3 sequence is 17 residues long. V shed 2 bases, J shed 1 base, and the junction held 10 bases outside the gene matches.

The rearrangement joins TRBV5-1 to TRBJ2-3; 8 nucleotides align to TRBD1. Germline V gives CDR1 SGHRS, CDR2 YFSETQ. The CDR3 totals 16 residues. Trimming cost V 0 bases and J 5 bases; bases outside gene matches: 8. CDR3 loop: CASSLETDRVRDTQYF. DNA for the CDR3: TGCGCCAGCAGCTTGGAGACGGACAGGGTAAGAGATACGCAGTATTTT.

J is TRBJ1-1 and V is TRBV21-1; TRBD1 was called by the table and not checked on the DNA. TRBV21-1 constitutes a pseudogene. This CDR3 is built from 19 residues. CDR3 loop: CASRNTKRDRMGAGTEAFF. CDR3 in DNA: TGTGCCAGCAGGAATACTAAAAGGGACAGGATGGGGGCAGGCACTGAAGCTTTCTTT.

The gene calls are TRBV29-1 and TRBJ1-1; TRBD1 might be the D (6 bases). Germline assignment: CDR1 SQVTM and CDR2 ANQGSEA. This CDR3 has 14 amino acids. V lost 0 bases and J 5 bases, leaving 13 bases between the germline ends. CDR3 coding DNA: TGCAGCGTTGAAGATACGTCAGGGGATACTGAAGCTTTCTTT. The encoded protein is CSVEDTSGDTEAFF.

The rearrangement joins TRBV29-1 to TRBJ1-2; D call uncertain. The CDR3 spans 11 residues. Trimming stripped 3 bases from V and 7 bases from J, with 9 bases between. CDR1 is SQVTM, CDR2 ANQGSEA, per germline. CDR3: CSVEYGVGYTF. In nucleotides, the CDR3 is TGCAGCGTTGAGTACGGGGTTGGCTACACCTTC. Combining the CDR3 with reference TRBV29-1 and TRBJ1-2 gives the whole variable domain SAVISQKPSRDICQRGTSLTIQCQVDSQVTMMFWYRQQPGQSLTLIATANQGSEATYESGFVIDKFPISRPNLTFSTLTVSNMSPEDSSIYLCSVEYGVGYTFGSGTRLTVV.

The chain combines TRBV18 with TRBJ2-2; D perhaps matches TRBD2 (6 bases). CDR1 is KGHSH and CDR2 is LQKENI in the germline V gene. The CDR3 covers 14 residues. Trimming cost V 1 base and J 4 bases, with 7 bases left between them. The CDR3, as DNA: TGTGCCAGCTCACCACGGGACTTCACCGGGGAGCTGTTTTTT. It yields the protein CASSPRDFTGELFF.

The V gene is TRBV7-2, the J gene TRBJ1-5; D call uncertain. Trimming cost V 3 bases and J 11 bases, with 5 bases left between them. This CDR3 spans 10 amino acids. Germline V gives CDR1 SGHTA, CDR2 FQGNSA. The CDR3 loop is CASSFLSQHF. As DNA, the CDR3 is TGTGCCAGCAGCTTCCTGTCCCAGCATTTT.

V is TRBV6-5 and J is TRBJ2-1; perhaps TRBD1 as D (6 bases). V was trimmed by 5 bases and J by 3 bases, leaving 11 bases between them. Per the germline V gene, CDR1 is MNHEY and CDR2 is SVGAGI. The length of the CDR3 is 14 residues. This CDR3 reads CASSTPGHYNEQFF. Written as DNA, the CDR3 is TGTGCCAGCAGTACGCCGGGACACTACAATGAGCAGTTCTTC.

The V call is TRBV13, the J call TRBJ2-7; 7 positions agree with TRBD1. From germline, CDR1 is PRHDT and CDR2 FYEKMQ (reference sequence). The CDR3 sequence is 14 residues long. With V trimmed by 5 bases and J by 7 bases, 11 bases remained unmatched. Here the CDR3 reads CASSLDRVAGEQYF. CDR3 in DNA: TGTGCCAGCAGCCTAGACAGGGTGGCAGGGGAGCAGTACTTC.

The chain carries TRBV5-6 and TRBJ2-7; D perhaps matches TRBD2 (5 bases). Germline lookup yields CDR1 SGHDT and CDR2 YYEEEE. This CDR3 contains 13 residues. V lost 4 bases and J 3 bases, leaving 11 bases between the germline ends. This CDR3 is CASSLDTSYEQYF. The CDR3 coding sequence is TGTGCCAGCAGCCTAGATACTAGCTACGAGCAGTACTTC. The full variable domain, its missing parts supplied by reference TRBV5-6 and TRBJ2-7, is DAGVTQSPTHLIKTRGQQVTLRCSPKSGHDTVSWYQQALGQGPQFIFQYYEEEERQRGNFPDRFSGHQFPNYSSELNVNALLLGDSALYLCASSLDTSYEQYFGPGTRLTVT.

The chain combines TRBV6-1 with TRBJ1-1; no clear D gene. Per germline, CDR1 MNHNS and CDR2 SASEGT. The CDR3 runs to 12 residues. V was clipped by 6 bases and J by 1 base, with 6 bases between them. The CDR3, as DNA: TGTGCCAGCAGGTACGGGAACACTGAAGCTTTCTTT. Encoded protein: CASRYGNTEAFF.

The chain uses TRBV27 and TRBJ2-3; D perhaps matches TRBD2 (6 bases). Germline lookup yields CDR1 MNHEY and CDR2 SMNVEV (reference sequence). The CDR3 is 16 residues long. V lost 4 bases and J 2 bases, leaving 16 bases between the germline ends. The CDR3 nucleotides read TGTGCCAGCAGTTGGCAGATCCCGCGGGACACAGATACGCAGTATTTT. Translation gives CASSWQIPRDTDTQYF.